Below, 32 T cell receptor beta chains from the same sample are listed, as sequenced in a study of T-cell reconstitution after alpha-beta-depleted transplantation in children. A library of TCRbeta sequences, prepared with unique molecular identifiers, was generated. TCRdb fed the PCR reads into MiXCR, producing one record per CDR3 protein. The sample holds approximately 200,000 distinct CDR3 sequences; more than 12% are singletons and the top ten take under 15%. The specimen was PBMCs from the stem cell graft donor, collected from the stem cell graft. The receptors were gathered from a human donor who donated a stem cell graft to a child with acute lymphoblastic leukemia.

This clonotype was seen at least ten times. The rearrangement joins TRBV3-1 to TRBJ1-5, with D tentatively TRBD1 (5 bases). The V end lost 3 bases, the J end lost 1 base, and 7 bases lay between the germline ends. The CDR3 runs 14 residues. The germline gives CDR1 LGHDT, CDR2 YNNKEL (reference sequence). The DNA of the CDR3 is TGTGCCAGCAGCCAGCGGGGGAGCAATCAGCCCCAGCATTTT. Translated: CASSQRGSNQPQHF.

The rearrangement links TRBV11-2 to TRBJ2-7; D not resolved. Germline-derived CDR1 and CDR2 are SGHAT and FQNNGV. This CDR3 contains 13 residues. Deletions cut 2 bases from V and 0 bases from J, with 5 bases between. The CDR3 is CASSLSNSYEQYF. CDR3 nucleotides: TGTGCCAGCAGCTTAAGCAACTCCTACGAGCAGTACTTC.

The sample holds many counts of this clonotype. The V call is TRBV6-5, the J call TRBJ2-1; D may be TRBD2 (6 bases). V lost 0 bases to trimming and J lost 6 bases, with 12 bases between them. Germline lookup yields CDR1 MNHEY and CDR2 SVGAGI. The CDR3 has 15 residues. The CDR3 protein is CASSYSLLGLNEQFF. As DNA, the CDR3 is TGTGCCAGCAGTTACTCCCTCTTGGGACTCAATGAGCAGTTCTTC.

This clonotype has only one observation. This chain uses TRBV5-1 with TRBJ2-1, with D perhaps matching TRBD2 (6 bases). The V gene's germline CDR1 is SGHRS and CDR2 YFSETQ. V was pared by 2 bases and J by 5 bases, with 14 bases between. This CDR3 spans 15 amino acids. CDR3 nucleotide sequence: TGCGCCAGCAGCTTCCCGGGAGTAGGGGACAATGAGCAGTTCTTC. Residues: CASSFPGVGDNEQFF.

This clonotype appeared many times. For the CDR3, the DNA is TGTGCCAGCAGCTCCTTCAGGGAGGACACTGAAGCTTTCTTT. Translating it yields CASSSFREDTEAFF. The genes are TRBV7-9 and TRBJ1-1; the D gene is possibly TRBD1 (5 bases). Per the germline V gene, CDR1 is SEHNR and CDR2 is FQNEAQ (reference sequence). This CDR3 comprises 14 residues. Trimming took 4 bases from V and 3 from J, leaving 12 bases between them.

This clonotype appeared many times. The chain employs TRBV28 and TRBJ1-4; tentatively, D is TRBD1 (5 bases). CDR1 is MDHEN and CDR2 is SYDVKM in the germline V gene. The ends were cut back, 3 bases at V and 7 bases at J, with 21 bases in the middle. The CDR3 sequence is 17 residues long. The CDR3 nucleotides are TGTGCCAGCAGTTTGCCGGGGACCCTCAGGTTCGGTGAAAAACTGTTTTTT. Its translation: CASSLPGTLRFGEKLFF. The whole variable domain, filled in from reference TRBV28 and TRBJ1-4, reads DVKVTQSSRYLVKRTGEKVFLECVQDMDHENMFWYRQDPGLGLRLIYFSYDVKMKEKGDIPEGYSVSREKKERFSLILESASTNQTSMYLCASSLPGTLRFGEKLFFGSGTQLSVL.

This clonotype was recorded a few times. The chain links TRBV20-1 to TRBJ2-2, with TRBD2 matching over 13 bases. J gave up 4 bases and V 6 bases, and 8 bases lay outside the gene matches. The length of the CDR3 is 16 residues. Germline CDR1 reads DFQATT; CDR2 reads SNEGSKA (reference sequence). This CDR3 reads CSARTSGSAVTGELFF. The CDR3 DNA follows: TGCAGTGCGAGGACTAGCGGGAGTGCGGTCACCGGGGAGCTGTTTTTT.

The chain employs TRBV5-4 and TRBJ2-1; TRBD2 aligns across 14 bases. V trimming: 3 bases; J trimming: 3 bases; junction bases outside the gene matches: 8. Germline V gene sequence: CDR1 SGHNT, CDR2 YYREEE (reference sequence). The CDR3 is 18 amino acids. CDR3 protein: CASSSVGLAGAIYNEQFF. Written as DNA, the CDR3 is TGTGCCAGCAGCTCCGTGGGACTAGCGGGAGCGATCTACAATGAGCAGTTCTTC.

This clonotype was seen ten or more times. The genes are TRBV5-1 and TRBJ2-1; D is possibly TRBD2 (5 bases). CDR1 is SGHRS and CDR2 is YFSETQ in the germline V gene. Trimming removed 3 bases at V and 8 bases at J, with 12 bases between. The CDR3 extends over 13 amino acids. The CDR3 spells CASSWSPDYEQFF. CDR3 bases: TGCGCCAGCAGCTGGTCCCCGGACTATGAGCAGTTCTTC.

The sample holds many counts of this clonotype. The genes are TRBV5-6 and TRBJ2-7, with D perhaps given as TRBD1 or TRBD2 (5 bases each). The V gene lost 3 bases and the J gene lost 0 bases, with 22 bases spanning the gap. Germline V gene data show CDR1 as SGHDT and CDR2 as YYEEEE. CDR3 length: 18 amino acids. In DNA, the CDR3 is TGTGCCAGCAGCTGGGGGATCTTTAGCGCCCTAAGCTCCTACGAGCAGTACTTC. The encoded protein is CASSWGIFSALSSYEQYF.

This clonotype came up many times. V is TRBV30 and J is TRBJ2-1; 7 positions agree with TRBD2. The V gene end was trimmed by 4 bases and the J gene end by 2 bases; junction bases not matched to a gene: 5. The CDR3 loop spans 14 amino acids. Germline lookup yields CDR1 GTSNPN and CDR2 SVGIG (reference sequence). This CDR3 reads CAWTKAGAYNEQFF. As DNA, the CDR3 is TGTGCCTGGACCAAGGCGGGAGCCTACAATGAGCAGTTCTTC.

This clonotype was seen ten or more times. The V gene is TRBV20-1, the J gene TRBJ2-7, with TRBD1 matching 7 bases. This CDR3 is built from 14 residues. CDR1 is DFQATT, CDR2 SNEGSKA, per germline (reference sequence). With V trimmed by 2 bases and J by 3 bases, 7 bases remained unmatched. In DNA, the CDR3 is TGCAGTGCTAGACCTTGGGACAGCGGCTACGAGCAGTACTTC. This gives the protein CSARPWDSGYEQYF.

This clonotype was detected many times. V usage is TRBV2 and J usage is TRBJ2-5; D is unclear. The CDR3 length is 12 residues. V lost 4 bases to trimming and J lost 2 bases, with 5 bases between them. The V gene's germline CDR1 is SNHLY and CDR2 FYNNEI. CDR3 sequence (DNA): TGTGCCAGCAGTGCTACACAAGAGACCCAGTACTTC. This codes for CASSATQETQYF.

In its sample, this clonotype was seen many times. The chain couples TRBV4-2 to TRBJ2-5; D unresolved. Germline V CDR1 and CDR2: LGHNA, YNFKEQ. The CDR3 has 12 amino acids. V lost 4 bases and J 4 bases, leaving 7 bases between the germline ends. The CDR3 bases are TGTGCCAGCAGCCGGGAAGGAGAGACCCAGTACTTC. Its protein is CASSREGETQYF.

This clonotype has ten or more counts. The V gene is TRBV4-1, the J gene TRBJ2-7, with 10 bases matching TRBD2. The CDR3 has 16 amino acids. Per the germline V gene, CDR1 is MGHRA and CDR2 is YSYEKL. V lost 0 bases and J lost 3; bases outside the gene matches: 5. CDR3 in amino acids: CASSQEYPSGSYEQYF. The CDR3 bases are TGCGCCAGCAGCCAAGAGTACCCTAGCGGGAGCTACGAGCAGTACTTC.

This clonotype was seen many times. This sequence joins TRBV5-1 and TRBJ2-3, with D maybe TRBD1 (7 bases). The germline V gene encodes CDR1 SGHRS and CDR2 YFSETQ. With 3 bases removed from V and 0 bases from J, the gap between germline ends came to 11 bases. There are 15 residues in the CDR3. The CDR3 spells CASSSTGTSTDTQYF. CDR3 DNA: TGCGCCAGCAGCTCGACAGGGACTAGCACAGATACGCAGTATTTT. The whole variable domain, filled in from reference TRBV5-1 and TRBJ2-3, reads KAGVTQTPRYLIKTRGQQVTLSCSPISGHRSVSWYQQTPGQGLQFLFEYFSETQRNKGNFPGRFSGRQFSNSRSEMNVSTLELGDSALYLCASSSTGTSTDTQYFGPGTRLTVL.

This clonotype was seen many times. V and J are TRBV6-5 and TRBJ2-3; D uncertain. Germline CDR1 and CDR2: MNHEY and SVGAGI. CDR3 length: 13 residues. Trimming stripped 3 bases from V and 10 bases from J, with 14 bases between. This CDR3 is CASSYRLDSPQYF. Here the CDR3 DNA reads TGTGCCAGCAGTTATCGTCTAGACTCACCGCAGTATTTT.

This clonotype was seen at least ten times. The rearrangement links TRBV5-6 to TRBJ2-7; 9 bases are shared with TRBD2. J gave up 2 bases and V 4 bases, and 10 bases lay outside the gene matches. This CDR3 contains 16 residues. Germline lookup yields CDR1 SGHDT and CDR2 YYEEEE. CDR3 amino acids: CASSERSGRITYEQYF. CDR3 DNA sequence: TGTGCCAGCAGCGAAAGGAGCGGGAGGATAACCTACGAGCAGTACTTC.

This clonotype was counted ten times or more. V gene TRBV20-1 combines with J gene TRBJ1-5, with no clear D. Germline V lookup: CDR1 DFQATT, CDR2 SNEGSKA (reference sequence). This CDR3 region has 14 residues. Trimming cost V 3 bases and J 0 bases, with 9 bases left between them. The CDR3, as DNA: TGCAGTGCTAGGCCCTACAATAGCAATCAGCCCCAGCATTTT. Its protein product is CSARPYNSNQPQHF.

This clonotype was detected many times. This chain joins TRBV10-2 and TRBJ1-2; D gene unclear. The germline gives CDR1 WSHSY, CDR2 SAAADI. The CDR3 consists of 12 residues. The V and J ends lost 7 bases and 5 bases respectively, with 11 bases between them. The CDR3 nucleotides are TGCGCCAGCACCGACATGATGTATGGCTACACCTTC. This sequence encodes CASTDMMYGYTF.

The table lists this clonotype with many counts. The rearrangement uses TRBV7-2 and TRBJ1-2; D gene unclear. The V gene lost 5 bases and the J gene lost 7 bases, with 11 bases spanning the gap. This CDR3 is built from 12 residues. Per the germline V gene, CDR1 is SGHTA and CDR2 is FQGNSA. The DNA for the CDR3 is TGTGCCAGCAGCCCCCCCGGTAGTGGCTACACCTTC. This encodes CASSPPGSGYTF.

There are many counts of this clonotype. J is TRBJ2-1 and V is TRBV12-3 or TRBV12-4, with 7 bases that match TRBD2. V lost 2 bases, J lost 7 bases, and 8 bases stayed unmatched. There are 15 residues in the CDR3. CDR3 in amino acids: CASSLRRELGNEQFF. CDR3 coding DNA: TGTGCCAGCAGTTTAAGGCGGGAGTTGGGGAATGAGCAGTTCTTC.

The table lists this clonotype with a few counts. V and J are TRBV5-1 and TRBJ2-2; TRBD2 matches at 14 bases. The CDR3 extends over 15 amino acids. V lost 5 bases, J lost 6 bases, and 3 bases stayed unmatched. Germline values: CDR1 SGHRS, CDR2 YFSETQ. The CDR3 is CASRRLAGGPGELFF. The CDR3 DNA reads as TGCGCCAGCAGGCGACTAGCGGGAGGGCCCGGGGAGCTGTTTTTT.

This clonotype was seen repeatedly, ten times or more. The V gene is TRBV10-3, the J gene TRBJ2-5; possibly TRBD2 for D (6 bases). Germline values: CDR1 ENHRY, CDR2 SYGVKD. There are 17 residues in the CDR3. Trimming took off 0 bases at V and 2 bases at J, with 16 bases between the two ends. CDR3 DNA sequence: TGTGCCATCAGTGAGTCGAAGCGGGTGGCCCTTCAAGAGACCCAGTACTTC. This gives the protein CAISESKRVALQETQYF.

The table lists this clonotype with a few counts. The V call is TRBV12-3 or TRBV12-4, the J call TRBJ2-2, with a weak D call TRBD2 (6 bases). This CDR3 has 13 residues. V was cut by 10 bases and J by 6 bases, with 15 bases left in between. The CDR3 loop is CATTRLVAGELFF. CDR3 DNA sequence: TGTGCCACCACTCGACTAGTAGCCGGGGAGCTGTTTTTT.

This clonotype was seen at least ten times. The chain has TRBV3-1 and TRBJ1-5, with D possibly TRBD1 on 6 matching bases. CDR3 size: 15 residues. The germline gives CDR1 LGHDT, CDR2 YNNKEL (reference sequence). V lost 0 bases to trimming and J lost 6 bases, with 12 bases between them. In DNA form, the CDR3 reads TGTGCCAGCAGCCAAGATATGGTAGGGGGTCAGCCCCAGCATTTT. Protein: CASSQDMVGGQPQHF.

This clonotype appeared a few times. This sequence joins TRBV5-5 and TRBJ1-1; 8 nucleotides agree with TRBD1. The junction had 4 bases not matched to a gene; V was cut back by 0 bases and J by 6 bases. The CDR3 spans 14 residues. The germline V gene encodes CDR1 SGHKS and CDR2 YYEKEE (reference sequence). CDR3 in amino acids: CASSLAQGASEAFF. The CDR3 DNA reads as TGTGCCAGCAGCTTGGCTCAGGGGGCTTCTGAAGCTTTCTTT.

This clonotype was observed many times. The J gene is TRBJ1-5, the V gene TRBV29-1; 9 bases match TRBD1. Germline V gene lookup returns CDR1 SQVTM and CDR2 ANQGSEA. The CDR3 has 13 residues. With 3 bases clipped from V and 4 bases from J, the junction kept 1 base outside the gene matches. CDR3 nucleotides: TGCAGCGTTGAGGGACAGGGTAATCAGCCCCAGCATTTT. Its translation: CSVEGQGNQPQHF. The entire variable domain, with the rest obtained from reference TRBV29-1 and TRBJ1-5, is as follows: SAVISQKPSRDICQRGTSLTIQCQVDSQVTMMFWYRQQPGQSLTLIATANQGSEATYESGFVIDKFPISRPNLTFSTLTVSNMSPEDSSIYLCSVEGQGNQPQHFGDGTRLSIL.

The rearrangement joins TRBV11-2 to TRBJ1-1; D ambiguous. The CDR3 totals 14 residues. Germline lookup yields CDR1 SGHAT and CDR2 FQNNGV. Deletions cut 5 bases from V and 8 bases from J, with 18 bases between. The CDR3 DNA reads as TGTGCCAGCAGCCCCCCCGGCAATTACCTGGAAGCTTTCTTT. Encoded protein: CASSPPGNYLEAFF.

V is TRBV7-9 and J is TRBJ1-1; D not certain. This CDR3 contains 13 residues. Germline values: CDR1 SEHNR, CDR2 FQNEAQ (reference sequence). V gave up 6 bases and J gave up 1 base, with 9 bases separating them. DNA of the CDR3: TGTGCCAGCAGTGGCAGGACGAACACTGAAGCTTTCTTT. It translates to CASSGRTNTEAFF.

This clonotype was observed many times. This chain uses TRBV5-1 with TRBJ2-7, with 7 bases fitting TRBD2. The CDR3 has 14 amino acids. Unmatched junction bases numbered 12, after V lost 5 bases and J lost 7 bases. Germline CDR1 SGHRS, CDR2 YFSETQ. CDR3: CASSAGTTGGEQYF. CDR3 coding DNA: TGCGCCAGCAGTGCGGGGACTACCGGGGGGGAGCAGTACTTC.

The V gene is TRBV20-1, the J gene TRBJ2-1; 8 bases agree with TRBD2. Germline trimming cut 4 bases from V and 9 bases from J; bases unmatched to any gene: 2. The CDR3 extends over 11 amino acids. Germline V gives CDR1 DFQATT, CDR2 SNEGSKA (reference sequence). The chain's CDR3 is CSATGGGEQFF. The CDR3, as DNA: TGCAGTGCTACCGGGGGGGGTGAGCAGTTCTTC.